The clone carrying this T cell receptor beta chain has at least ten counts. Its target is not known. Little can be read into the size of this beta chain, an off-target read in a library designed for alpha chains. Sample time point: sample taken at primary tumor resection. The roughly 68 donors had untreated early-stage non-small cell lung cancer. Tumor, nontumor lung or frozen PBMC supplied whole RNA, sequenced without sorting. Individual TCR cDNA molecules each bore their own unique molecular identifier. Via MiXCR, TCRdb re-called the 5' RACE reads, giving one row per CDR3 protein. The repertoire holds about 16,000 distinct CDR3 sequences, approximately 7% seen once, with 20% in the top ten. The record originates from a study of spatial heterogeneity in lung cancer. The wider study: For tumor regions, TCR transcript counts showed a strong correlation with a T cell module score derived from matched bulk RNA-seq.

Points from the study as a whole: Expanded intratumoral alpha and beta TCR counts tracked tumor mutation counts.

Germline-derived CDR1 and CDR2 are SQVTM and ANQGSEA. The CDR3 length is 12 residues. V was shortened by 6 bases and J by 5 bases, with 11 bases between the two germline ends. The input for sequencing was lung tumor tissue, taken at surgery. The chain carries TRBV29-1 and TRBJ1-5; D is ambiguous. The TCR was taken from a female donor with early-stage non-small cell lung cancer. The DNA of the CDR3 is TGCAGCGTGGGAGAGTTCGATCAGCCCCAGCATTTT. This encodes CSVGEFDQPQHF. The full variable domain, completed using reference TRBV29-1 and TRBJ1-5, is SAVISQKPSRDICQRGTSLTIQCQVDSQVTMMFWYRQQPGQSLTLIATANQGSEATYESGFVIDKFPISRPNLTFSTLTVSNMSPEDSSIYLCSVGEFDQPQHFGDGTRLSIL.